This is a list of T cell receptor beta chains from one sample in a study of cytomegalovirus exposure and HLA in healthy donors. Assay used: immunoSEQ multiplex PCR; TCRdb lists only in-frame clones, some missing. Among about 190,000 clones listed, approximately 78% were seen once. The sequenced material came from PBMCs. All receptors come from a woman aged 18-29 years in good health and CMV-seronegative. CDR3s include the opening cysteine and the closing phenylalanine or tryptophan. Each record gives: V gene, J gene, D gene, clone size, CDR3 protein, CDR3 DNA. A D gene is named only where the DNA matches it firmly. A row's size may be missing; if present it is once, few, many or a size class.

>TRBV2|TRBJ1-1|TRBD1|.
CASRSDNRGLIMNTEAFF
TGTGCCAGCAGGAGTGACAACAGGGGCCTTATTATGAACACTGAAGCTTTCTTT
>TRBV9|TRBJ2-1|.|.
CASSLREGVNNEQFF
TGTGCCAGCAGCCTTCGTGAGGGCGTTAACAATGAGCAGTTCTTC
>TRBV7-2|TRBJ2-5|.|.
CASSLEGGLRSKETQYF
TGTGCCAGCAGCCTCGAAGGAGGACTAAGATCGAAAGAGACCCAGTACTTC
>TRBV30|TRBJ1-4|TRBD1|.
CAWRRGQGMDWEEKLFF
TGTGCCTGGAGACGGGGACAGGGGATGGACTGGGAAGAAAAACTGTTTTTT
>TRBV7-9|TRBJ2-7|.|.
CASSHRDQPPYEQYF
TGTGCCAGCAGCCACAGGGACCAACCGCCCTACGAGCAGTACTTC
>TRBV6-1|TRBJ1-2|.|few
CASSESITTYGYTF
TGTGCCAGCAGTGAAAGTATAACAACCTATGGCTACACCTTC
>TRBV4-2|TRBJ2-3|TRBD2|.
CASSQEGLVFTRLGSTDTQYF
TGTGCCAGCAGCCAAGAGGGACTAGTTTTTACCCGGCTCGGAAGCACAGATACGCAGTATTTT
>TRBV10-3|TRBJ2-3|TRBD1|.
CAISDWDRASTDTQYF
TGTGCCATCAGTGACTGGGACAGGGCGAGCACAGATACGCAGTATTTT
>TRBV30|TRBJ2-7|TRBD2|.
CAWSVLAGTPSYEQYF
TGTGCCTGGAGTGTTCTAGCGGGTACCCCCTCCTACGAGCAGTACTTC
>TRBV27|TRBJ2-7|TRBD1|.
CASSLSTGTGAYEQYF
TGTGCCAGCAGTCTATCGACCGGGACAGGGGCCTACGAGCAGTACTTC
>TRBV27|TRBJ2-3|TRBD2|.
CASSLAGGLADTQYF
TGTGCCAGCAGTTTGGCGGGAGGATTGGCAGATACGCAGTATTTT
>TRBV29-1|TRBJ1-2|.|.
CSVEDRGGPRGYGYTF
TGCAGCGTTGAAGATCGGGGTGGGCCTCGGGGCTATGGCTACACCTTC
>TRBV30|TRBJ2-6|.|.
CAWSVLITLSGANVLTF
TGTGCCTGGAGTGTCCTAATAACCCTCTCTGGGGCCAACGTCCTGACTTTC
>TRBV7-8|TRBJ2-3|.|.
CASSFRDTQYF
TGTGCCAGCAGCTTCCGAGATACGCAGTATTTT
>TRBV6-1|TRBJ1-1|.|.
CASSEGRNTEAFF
TGTGCCAGCAGTGAAGGGAGGAACACTGAAGCTTTCTTT
>TRBV9|TRBJ1-1|.|once
CASSVATGDTEAFF
TGTGCCAGCAGCGTAGCTACGGGGGATACTGAAGCTTTCTTT
>TRBV27|TRBJ1-4|.|.
CASSLTGAEEKLFF
TGTGCCAGCAGCCTGACAGGTGCCGAAGAGAAACTGTTTTTT
>TRBV27|TRBJ1-1|.|.
CASTKQGNTEAFF
TGTGCCAGCACCAAACAGGGCAACACTGAAGCTTTCTTT
>TRBV6-4|TRBJ2-1|TRBD2|.
CASSDEAGGINEQFF
TGTGCCAGCAGTGACGAAGCGGGAGGAATAAATGAGCAGTTCTTC
>TRBV19|TRBJ2-5|TRBD1|.
CASSIQATGFRRTETQYF
TGTGCCAGTAGTATACAAGCGACAGGGTTCCGTCGCACGGAGACCCAGTACTTC
>TRBV11-2|TRBJ2-7|.|.
CASSLDGGSYEQYF
TGTGCCAGCAGCTTAGATGGGGGGAGCTACGAGCAGTACTTC
>TRBV18|TRBJ1-1|.|.
CASSPREGTNTEAFF
TGTGCCAGCTCACCCCGGGAGGGAACGAACACTGAAGCTTTCTTT
>TRBV5-5|TRBJ2-7|.|.
CASSLESVGYEQYF
TGTGCCAGCAGCTTGGAGTCGGTTGGCTACGAGCAGTACTTC
>TRBV15|TRBJ2-5|TRBD2|.
CATSREASGLQETQYF
TGTGCCACCAGCAGAGAGGCTAGCGGACTACAAGAGACCCAGTACTTC
>TRBV7-2|TRBJ2-5|.|.
CASSLFGGGETQYF
TGTGCCAGCAGCTTATTTGGGGGAGGAGAGACCCAGTACTTC
>TRBV6-1|TRBJ2-1|.|.
CASRGDYNEQFF
TGTGCCAGCAGAGGGGACTACAATGAGCAGTTCTTC
>TRBV19|TRBJ1-5|.|.
CASSGDSNQPQHF
TGTGCCAGTAGCGGAGATAGCAATCAGCCCCAGCATTTT
>TRBV6-6|TRBJ2-7|TRBD2|.
CASSYPSGGIYEQYF
TGTGCCAGCAGTTACCCTAGCGGGGGGATCTACGAGCAGTACTTC
>TRBV28|TRBJ2-1|TRBD2|.
CASSLLAGGSNEQFF
TGTGCCAGCAGTTTACTAGCGGGAGGATCCAATGAGCAGTTCTTC
>TRBV14|TRBJ2-3|.|.
CASSLAPAVDTQYF
TGTGCCAGCAGCCTTGCCCCGGCGGTAGATACGCAGTATTTT
>TRBV5-6|TRBJ2-1|TRBD2|.
CASSTSWLAGNNEQFF
TGTGCCAGCAGCACCTCTTGGCTAGCGGGGAACAATGAGCAGTTCTTC
>TRBV2|TRBJ2-1|TRBD2|.
CASREAGVAYNEQFF
TGTGCCAGCAGGGAAGCGGGAGTGGCTTACAATGAGCAGTTCTTC
>TRBV2|TRBJ2-5|TRBD2|.
CASSEAPSGSETQYF
TGTGCCAGCAGTGAAGCCCCGAGCGGGAGCGAGACCCAGTACTTC
>TRBV19|TRBJ1-1|TRBD1|.
CASSSRQGRTEAFF
TGTGCCAGTAGTAGTCGACAGGGCCGCACTGAAGCTTTCTTT
>TRBV30|TRBJ2-1|TRBD2|.
CANQSGRRYNEQFF
TGTGCCAATCAAAGCGGGAGGCGGTACAATGAGCAGTTCTTC
>TRBV28|TRBJ2-1|TRBD1|.
CASSARTGKTYNEQFF
TGTGCCAGCAGTGCCCGGACAGGGAAGACCTACAATGAGCAGTTCTTC
>TRBV2|TRBJ2-3|TRBD1|.
CASDRGTDTQYF
TGTGCCAGTGACAGGGGAACAGATACGCAGTATTTT